This entry lists 8 T cell receptor beta chains sequenced from one sample in a study of T cells after yellow fever vaccination. TCRdb independently ran MiXCR on the 5' RACE reads; one entry per CDR3 protein. The sample shows roughly 340,000 distinct CDR3 sequences, 8.5% to 9% of them seen only once. The sequences come from PBMCs, collected on the day of the first yellow fever vaccination. The source of these receptors is a man between 18 and 29 years old who received the YFV17D yellow fever vaccine.

The rearrangement joins TRBV7-8 to TRBJ1-1, with D possibly TRBD1 on 5 matching bases. The ends were cut back, 2 bases at V and 1 base at J, with 11 bases in the middle. Germline V gene lookup returns CDR1 SGHVS and CDR2 FQNEAQ. The CDR3 contains 15 residues. CDR3 DNA sequence: TGTGCCAGCAGCTTAAGAAGGGGACCGAACACTGAAGCTTTCTTT. This gives the protein CASSLRRGPNTEAFF.

Only a few counts were recorded for this clonotype. J is TRBJ2-5 and V is TRBV20-1; D could derive from TRBD1 or TRBD2 (5 bases each). Trimming removed 0 bases at V and 7 bases at J, with 15 bases between. Germline V gene sequence: CDR1 DFQATT, CDR2 SNEGSKA (reference sequence). The CDR3 totals 14 residues. CDR3 coding DNA: TGCAGTGCTAGAGAGGGGGTGCACCCGTGGACCCAGTACTTC. This gives the protein CSAREGVHPWTQYF.

J is TRBJ2-2 and V is TRBV25-1; D remains ambiguous. Trimming pared 7 bases from V and 0 bases from J, leaving 6 bases between. Germline V lookup: CDR1 MGHDK, CDR2 SYGVNS. This CDR3 is 13 amino acids long. The CDR3 DNA is TGTGCCAGCACCGCAACGAACACCGGGGAGCTGTTTTTT. Its translation is CASTATNTGELFF.

The chain carries TRBV19 and TRBJ2-7; tentatively, D is TRBD1 (6 bases). V dropped 4 bases and J dropped 2 bases, with 12 bases sitting between them. The V gene's germline CDR1 is LNHDA and CDR2 SQIVND (reference sequence). This CDR3 is 14 amino acids long. CDR3 protein: CASSTPGQPYEQYF. For the CDR3, the DNA is TGTGCCAGTAGTACGCCGGGACAACCCTACGAGCAGTACTTC.

The rearrangement uses TRBV7-8 and TRBJ2-1; D unclear. Trimming took off 1 base at V and 15 bases at J, with 16 bases between the two ends. The CDR3 sequence is 13 residues long. The germline V gene has CDR1 SGHVS and CDR2 FQNEAQ. CDR3 nucleotide sequence: TGTGCCAGCAGCTTAGTAGGGAACGACCGGCGGTTCTTC. Translated, it gives CASSLVGNDRRFF.

This clonotype was observed many times. V and J are TRBV20-1 and TRBJ2-7; 11 nucleotides match TRBD2. CDR3 length equals 14 residues. Looked up from germline, CDR1 is DFQATT and CDR2 is SNEGSKA (reference sequence). J was trimmed by 3 bases and V by 3 bases; bases with no gene match: 4. The CDR3 spells CSASSLAGGYEQYF. CDR3 coding DNA: TGCAGTGCTAGTAGTCTAGCGGGGGGCTACGAGCAGTACTTC.

The genes are TRBV5-6 and TRBJ2-7; TRBD1 agrees at 9 bases. The V gene end was trimmed by 3 bases and the J gene end by 4 bases; junction bases not matched to a gene: 5. This CDR3 has 14 amino acids. Germline V gene data show CDR1 as SGHDT and CDR2 as YYEEEE. The CDR3 nucleotides are TGTGCCAGCAGCTCCCGGGACAGGGAGTACGAGCAGTACGTC. This sequence encodes CASSSRDREYEQYV.

This clonotype was detected ten times or more. CDR3 sequence reads: CSAHTAGFGNSPLHF. The CDR3 DNA sequence: TGCAGTGCGCATACCGCAGGGTTCGGTAATTCACCCCTCCACTTT. The chain uses TRBV20-1 and TRBJ1-6, with D perhaps matching TRBD1 (5 bases). V dropped 6 bases and J dropped 6 bases, with 18 bases sitting between them. This CDR3 is built from 15 residues. Germline V gene sequence: CDR1 DFQATT, CDR2 SNEGSKA (reference sequence).